This TCR beta chain originates from a study of T cell responses to AZD1222 COVID-19 vaccine. This CDR3 comprises 16 residues. Between the trimmed V and J ends, which lost 6 bases and 7 bases, there was a span of 24 bases. Looked up from germline, CDR1 is MNHNY and CDR2 is SVGAGI (reference sequence). Assay: immunoSEQ multiplex PCR; the TCRdb copy retains only in-frame clones and omits some. The sample gives about 180,000 clones, over 85% of which show up once; about 3% is in the top ten. This receptor was identified in an adult in good health. The chain uses TRBV6-6 and TRBJ1-2; D remains ambiguous. Sequenced material: peripheral blood, taken on day 0 of AZD1222 vaccination. The CDR3: CASSPGGRPIRGGYTF. The DNA of the CDR3 is TGTGCCAGCAGCCCCGGTGGTCGACCGATACGAGGTGGCTACACCTTC.